These 31 T cell receptor beta chains were sequenced from one sample in a study of cytomegalovirus exposure and HLA in healthy donors. The primer mix had 60 Vbeta and 13 Jbeta primers. Clones were read by immunoSEQ multiplex PCR, and TCRdb kept only the in-frame ones, dropping some. The repertoire holds about 100,000 clones, with 74% as singletons. The sample consisted of PBMCs. The source is a woman aged 40 to 50 in good health and CMV-seropositive.

J is TRBJ1-4 and V is TRBV28, with 10 bases that match TRBD1. The germline V gene has CDR1 MDHEN and CDR2 SYDVKM. Germline trimming cut 1 base from V and 5 bases from J; bases unmatched to any gene: 4. The CDR3 loop spans 16 amino acids. CDR3: CASSLSGTGVNEKLFF. For the CDR3, the DNA is TGTGCCAGCAGTTTATCCGGGACAGGGGTAAATGAAAAACTGTTTTTT.

The chain recombines TRBV25-1 with TRBJ1-1; D is perhaps TRBD1 (6 bases). Germline values: CDR1 MGHDK, CDR2 SYGVNS. V was shortened by 7 bases and J by 7 bases, with 16 bases between the two germline ends. This CDR3 region has 13 residues. In DNA form, the CDR3 reads TGTGCCAGCAAGGAACTGGGGGCTCGTGAAGCTTTCTTT. This sequence encodes CASKELGAREAFF.

This sequence joins TRBV6-1 and TRBJ1-4; 10 bases agree with TRBD1. Germline assignment: CDR1 MNHNS and CDR2 SASEGT. The CDR3 has 14 residues. The V segment lost 4 bases and the J segment 7 bases; nucleotides outside the gene matches: 3. The CDR3 DNA sequence: TGTGCCAGCAGTGCGGGACAGGGGTCTGAAAAACTGTTTTTT. Translating it yields CASSAGQGSEKLFF.

V usage is TRBV28 and J usage is TRBJ1-1, with no clear D. The germline V and J ends were trimmed by 5 bases and 1 base, with 11 bases remaining between them. The CDR3 is 14 residues long. The germline V gene has CDR1 MDHEN and CDR2 SYDVKM. For the CDR3, the DNA is TGTGCCAGCAGTCTGACCGGGAGGAACACTGAAGCTTTCTTT. Translation gives CASSLTGRNTEAFF.

This clone has only a few counts. This chain connects TRBV7-9 to TRBJ2-3; D possibly corresponds to TRBD1 (5 bases). V was cut by 1 base and J by 0 bases, with 11 bases left in between. The CDR3 consists of 16 residues. Germline V gives CDR1 SEHNR, CDR2 FQNEAQ (reference sequence). The CDR3 reads CASSLVWGPSTDTQYF. The CDR3 DNA reads TGTGCCAGCAGCTTAGTTTGGGGCCCTAGCACAGATACGCAGTATTTT.

This sequence joins TRBV6-1 and TRBJ1-6, with D possibly matching TRBD1 (6 bases). Trimming took 1 base from V and 7 from J, leaving 11 bases between them. CDR1 MNHNS and CDR2 SASEGT come from the germline V gene. This CDR3 is built from 15 residues. The CDR3 spells CASSEGGQLNSPLHF. CDR3 DNA sequence: TGTGCCAGCAGTGAAGGGGGACAATTAAATTCACCCCTCCACTTT.

V and J are TRBV7-2 and TRBJ2-7; 7 positions match TRBD1. Germline trimming cut 1 base from V and 3 bases from J; bases unmatched to any gene: 3. Germline assignment: CDR1 SGHTA and CDR2 FQGNSA. This CDR3 is 14 amino acids long. CDR3 protein: CASSLGGGLYEQYF. CDR3 bases: TGTGCCAGCAGCTTAGGAGGGGGCCTCTACGAGCAGTACTTC.

This clone occurred once. V usage is TRBV28 and J usage is TRBJ1-4; D call uncertain. Trimming took off 3 bases at V and 8 bases at J, with 10 bases between the two ends. CDR1 is MDHEN and CDR2 is SYDVKM in the germline V gene. This CDR3 spans 13 amino acids. The CDR3 sequence is CASSLEGGEKLFF. The CDR3 DNA follows: TGTGCCAGCAGTTTGGAGGGAGGGGAAAAACTGTTTTTT. Full variable domain (rest looked up from reference TRBV28 and TRBJ1-4): DVKVTQSSRYLVKRTGEKVFLECVQDMDHENMFWYRQDPGLGLRLIYFSYDVKMKEKGDIPEGYSVSREKKERFSLILESASTNQTSMYLCASSLEGGEKLFFGSGTQLSVL.

The V and J genes are TRBV19 and TRBJ2-4; a possible D gene is TRBD2 (6 bases). V lost 0 bases to trimming and J lost 9 bases, with 12 bases between them. The CDR3 extends over 14 amino acids. Germline-derived CDR1 and CDR2 are LNHDA and SQIVND (reference sequence). The CDR3: CASSIEGYGGIQYF. The CDR3 DNA sequence: TGTGCCAGTAGTATAGAGGGCTACGGGGGCATTCAGTACTTC.

V gene TRBV20-1 combines with J gene TRBJ2-1; possibly TRBD1 for D (5 bases). The CDR3 totals 11 residues. V was trimmed by 0 bases and J by 15 bases, leaving 12 bases between them. Germline-derived CDR1 and CDR2 are DFQATT and SNEGSKA (reference sequence). This chain's CDR3 is CSARDSRVWFF. The CDR3 bases are TGCAGTGCTAGAGATAGCAGGGTATGGTTCTTC.

The rearrangement uses TRBV6-1 and TRBJ2-5, with TRBD2 matching over 11 bases. With V trimmed by 7 bases and J by 5 bases, 6 bases remained unmatched. This CDR3 spans 14 amino acids. Germline-derived CDR1 and CDR2 are MNHNS and SASEGT. The CDR3 region is CASNSGGASETQYF. The CDR3 nucleotides are TGTGCCAGCAATAGCGGGGGGGCCTCGGAGACCCAGTACTTC.

This chain links TRBV5-4 with TRBJ1-4; D not certain. Trimming cost V 1 base and J 5 bases, with 6 bases left between them. The germline V gene has CDR1 SGHNT and CDR2 YYREEE (reference sequence). The CDR3 has 13 residues. The CDR3 nucleotides are TGTGCCAGCAGCTTGTCGGGGAATGAAAAACTGTTTTTT. This sequence encodes CASSLSGNEKLFF. The entire variable domain, with the rest obtained from reference TRBV5-4 and TRBJ1-4, is as follows: ETGVTQSPTHLIKTRGQQVTLRCSSQSGHNTVSWYQQALGQGPQFIFQYYREEENGRGNFPPRFSGLQFPNYSSELNVNALELDDSALYLCASSLSGNEKLFFGSGTQLSVL.

V and J are TRBV2 and TRBJ1-1, with TRBD1 matching over 7 bases. The CDR3 totals 13 residues. The J segment lost 3 bases and the V segment lost 8 bases, leaving 6 bases of the junction unmatched. Germline CDR1 and CDR2: SNHLY and FYNNEI. CDR3 nucleotide sequence: TGTGCCAGCGCACAGGGGCGGGACACTGAAGCTTTCTTT. Translated: CASAQGRDTEAFF.

The chain uses TRBV5-1 and TRBJ2-3, with 8 bases matching TRBD2. This CDR3 comprises 16 residues. V lost 6 bases to trimming and J lost 2 bases; unmatched junction nucleotides: 11. The V gene's germline CDR1 is SGHRS and CDR2 YFSETQ. CDR3 sequence: CASTGVGGAFTDTQYF. DNA for the CDR3: TGCGCCAGCACGGGTGTCGGGGGGGCATTCACAGATACGCAGTATTTT.

The V call is TRBV10-3, the J call TRBJ2-3; 8 bases fit TRBD2. The CDR3 sequence is 13 residues long. Per germline, CDR1 ENHRY and CDR2 SYGVKD. V lost 6 bases to trimming and J lost 4 bases; unmatched junction nucleotides: 3. The CDR3: CAISGGGADTQYF. The CDR3 DNA is TGTGCCATCAGCGGGGGGGGCGCAGATACGCAGTATTTT.

V and J are TRBV7-9 and TRBJ1-3, with TRBD1 matching 9 bases. Germline V gene sequence: CDR1 SEHNR, CDR2 FQNEAQ (reference sequence). J was trimmed by 1 base and V by 5 bases; bases with no gene match: 6. The CDR3 is made up of 16 amino acids. CDR3 coding DNA: TGTGCCAGCAGCCTGGGACAGGGCTTATCTGGAAACACCATATATTTT. This encodes CASSLGQGLSGNTIYF.

This clone was seen only once. The rearrangement uses TRBV13 and TRBJ2-1, with 9 positions matching TRBD2. The J segment lost 4 bases and the V segment lost 5 bases, leaving 9 bases of the junction unmatched. From germline, CDR1 is PRHDT and CDR2 FYEKMQ (reference sequence). There are 16 residues in the CDR3. As DNA, the CDR3 is TGTGCCAGCAGCCTATTAGCGGGGGATATATACAATGAGCAGTTCTTC. It specifies CASSLLAGDIYNEQFF.

The chain employs TRBV7-8 and TRBJ1-2, with D maybe TRBD1 (6 bases). The CDR3 loop spans 14 amino acids. Germline V gene sequence: CDR1 SGHVS, CDR2 FQNEAQ. V shed 5 bases and J shed 8 bases, with 18 bases lying between them. The CDR3 spells CASSPRTAPWGYTF. The CDR3 DNA sequence: TGTGCCAGCAGCCCCCGGACAGCACCTTGGGGCTACACCTTC.

The chain uses TRBV2 and TRBJ1-1; D is unresolved. Trimming took 5 bases from V and 5 from J, leaving 9 bases between them. The CDR3 is made up of 12 amino acids. Germline values: CDR1 SNHLY, CDR2 FYNNEI. As DNA, the CDR3 is TGTGCCAGCAGTTCGACGGAGACTGAAGCTTTCTTT. This codes for CASSSTETEAFF.

The chain couples TRBV6-5 to TRBJ1-2; 8 nucleotides match TRBD1. Germline V CDR1 and CDR2: MNHEY, SVGAGI. V lost 2 bases, J lost 4 bases, and 3 bases stayed unmatched. The CDR3 covers 14 residues. This CDR3 reads CASSYGDRGYGYTF. The DNA of the CDR3 is TGTGCCAGCAGTTACGGCGACAGGGGCTATGGCTACACCTTC.

This rearrangement joins TRBV6-5 to TRBJ1-1; D gene ambiguous. Germline values: CDR1 MNHEY, CDR2 SVGAGI. The CDR3 totals 14 residues. The V gene lost 0 bases and the J gene lost 5 bases, with 10 bases spanning the gap. CDR3 sequence (DNA): TGTGCCAGCAGTTACTCGTTACGGGGAACTGAAGCTTTCTTT. Amino acid sequence: CASSYSLRGTEAFF.

The genes are TRBV5-4 and TRBJ1-2; 8 nucleotides match TRBD1. V lost 7 bases and J lost 8; bases outside the gene matches: 10. CDR3 length: 13 residues. Germline lookup yields CDR1 SGHNT and CDR2 YYREEE (reference sequence). The DNA of the CDR3 is TGTGCCAGCTCCAGGACAGGGCTTTCCGGCTACACCTTC. This translates into CASSRTGLSGYTF.

The gene calls are TRBV6-5 and TRBJ2-3, with 7 bases that match TRBD1. With 6 bases clipped from V and 4 bases from J, the junction kept 7 bases outside the gene matches. Germline-derived CDR1 and CDR2 are MNHEY and SVGAGI. The length of the CDR3 is 14 residues. The CDR3 spells CASSTGQLSDTQYF. In DNA form, the CDR3 reads TGTGCCAGCAGCACGGGACAGTTGTCAGATACGCAGTATTTT.

The CDR3 region has the DNA TGCGCCAGCAGCCAAGATCGGCGGTTAGCGGGGATCACAGATACGCAGTATTTT. It specifies CASSQDRRLAGITDTQYF. The chain has TRBV4-3 and TRBJ2-3; 8 nucleotides line up with TRBD2. The CDR3 spans 18 residues. The germline gives CDR1 LGHNA, CDR2 YSLEER. With 0 bases clipped from V and 2 bases from J, the junction kept 10 bases outside the gene matches.

V gene TRBV5-1 combines with J gene TRBJ1-1; tentatively, D is TRBD1 (5 bases). Trimming shortened V by 4 bases and J by 2 bases, and 18 bases separated the two germline ends. Germline-derived CDR1 and CDR2 are SGHRS and YFSETQ. This CDR3 is 16 amino acids long. The CDR3 reads CASSRGTLKDNTEAFF. The CDR3 DNA reads as TGCGCCAGCAGCAGGGGAACCCTAAAGGATAACACTGAAGCTTTCTTT.

This sequence joins TRBV11-3 and TRBJ1-1, with D possibly being TRBD1 (6 bases). Germline loops: CDR1 SGHNT, CDR2 YENEEA. V lost 0 bases and J 5 bases, leaving 19 bases between the germline ends. The CDR3 contains 17 residues. The CDR3 is CASSLDSSEAGVTEAFF. The CDR3 DNA follows: TGTGCCAGCAGCTTAGATTCCTCCGAGGCAGGGGTTACTGAAGCTTTCTTT.

A word on this clone: Other DNA sequences from this sample encode an identical CDR3 as well. The V call is TRBV4-2, the J call TRBJ1-4; 12 bases fit TRBD1. The CDR3 is 16 residues long. Germline trimming cut 3 bases from V and 2 bases from J; bases unmatched to any gene: 1. Germline assignment: CDR1 LGHNA and CDR2 YNFKEQ. CDR3 coding DNA: TGTGCCAGCAGCCAGGGACAGGGGGCGACTAATGAAAAACTGTTTTTT. Its translation is CASSQGQGATNEKLFF.

This chain joins TRBV12-5 and TRBJ2-1; TRBD1 matches 11 bases. Germline V lookup: CDR1 LGHNT, CDR2 FRNRAP. J was trimmed by 4 bases and V by 1 base; bases with no gene match: 6. The CDR3 covers 17 residues. Here the CDR3 DNA reads TGTGCTAGTGGTTTGGACCCCGGGACAGGGGGGTACAATGAGCAGTTCTTC. It is translated as CASGLDPGTGGYNEQFF.

This clone was observed a few times. The chain is built from TRBV9 and TRBJ2-7; TRBD2 agrees at 8 bases. Germline lookup yields CDR1 SGDLS and CDR2 YYNGEE. J was trimmed by 3 bases and V by 2 bases; bases with no gene match: 4. The CDR3 totals 14 residues. In nucleotides, the CDR3 is TGTGCCAGCAGCGTTTTAGCGGGGAACTACGAGCAGTACTTC. Amino acid sequence: CASSVLAGNYEQYF.

Worth noting for this clone: Sequence at one end of the junction differs from germline and may be a read error. This sequence joins TRBV7-7 and TRBJ2-5; TRBD2 agrees at 10 bases. Germline V gives CDR1 SSHAT, CDR2 FNYEAQ (reference sequence). The CDR3 runs to 19 residues. Here the CDR3 reads CASSLGAGGAGSFVETQYF. The CDR3 DNA reads as TGTGCTAGCAGCTTAGGAGCGGGGGGGGCCGGTTCTTTTGTTGAGACCCAGTACTTC. The full variable domain, in which reference TRBV7-7 and TRBJ2-5 provide the parts outside the CDR3, is GAGVSQSPRYKVTKRGQDVTLRCDPISSHATLYWYQQALGQGPEFLTYFNYEAQPDKSGLPSDRFSAERPEGSISTLTIQRTEQRDSAMYRCASSLGAGGAGSFVETQYFGPGTRLLVL.

The chain carries TRBV28 and TRBJ2-7; 8 bases match TRBD1. Looked up from germline, CDR1 is MDHEN and CDR2 is SYDVKM. This CDR3 region has 13 residues. V dropped 5 bases and J dropped 3; count of bases not matched to a gene: 3. CDR3 DNA: TGTGCCAGCAGTCGGACAGGGAACTACGAGCAGTACTTC. This sequence encodes CASSRTGNYEQYF.